Shown below are 8 T cell receptor beta chains from a single sample sequenced in a study of cytomegalovirus exposure and HLA in healthy donors. A multiplex PCR was run with 60 Vbeta primers and 13 Jbeta primers. Some clones are missing from TCRdb's copy, which holds only in-frame ones; the method was immunoSEQ multiplex PCR. This sample has some 80,000 clones, with about four fifths found just once. Sample: PBMCs. The source is a man aged 35 to 55 in good health and CMV-seronegative.

The CDR3 region is CASSESAQNSPLHF. The CDR3 DNA is TGTGCCAGCAGTGAAAGTGCACAAAATTCACCCCTCCACTTT. This chain links TRBV2 with TRBJ1-6, with D uncertain. There are 14 residues in the CDR3. Trimming removed 2 bases at V and 7 bases at J, with 9 bases between. The germline V gene has CDR1 SNHLY and CDR2 FYNNEI. Drawing the rest from reference TRBV2 and TRBJ1-6, the complete variable domain is EPEVTQTPSHQVTQMGQEVILRCVPISNHLYFYWYRQILGQKVEFLVSFYNNEISEKSEIFDDQFSVERPDGSNFTLKIRSTKLEDSAMYFCASSESAQNSPLHFGNGTRLTVT.

This rearrangement joins TRBV18 to TRBJ2-4, with D perhaps TRBD2 (6 bases). In germline, CDR1 is KGHSH, CDR2 LQKENI. This CDR3 contains 14 residues. V was cut by 2 bases and J by 4 bases, with 9 bases left in between. In DNA form, the CDR3 reads TGTGCCAGCTCACCATCTCGGGGGAAAAACATTCAGTACTTC. Translating it yields CASSPSRGKNIQYF.

This clone was counted a few times. At one end, the junction sequence differs from germline, possibly due to a read error. The chain combines TRBV6-6 with TRBJ2-7; D is possibly TRBD2 (6 bases). The CDR3 has 11 amino acids. Germline V gives CDR1 MNHNY, CDR2 SVGAGI (reference sequence). The CDR3 spells CAISGGNEQYF. As DNA, the CDR3 is TGTGCCATCAGTGGGGGGAACGAGCAGTACTTC.

This rearrangement joins TRBV6-1 to TRBJ2-7; 10 nucleotides agree with TRBD2. The CDR3 is 17 residues long. Germline CDR1 MNHNS, CDR2 SASEGT. The V and J ends lost 0 bases and 5 bases, in that order; junction bases with no gene match: 10. The CDR3 loop is CASSEARSGRAGDEQYF. The CDR3 DNA sequence: TGTGCCAGCAGTGAAGCCCGAAGCGGGAGGGCTGGGGACGAGCAGTACTTC.

This rearrangement joins TRBV6-1 to TRBJ2-3; D gene ambiguous. CDR3 length: 12 amino acids. Germline CDR1 is MNHNS and CDR2 is SASEGT. V was pared by 2 bases and J by 7 bases, with 7 bases between. The CDR3 spells CASSELDYTQYF. The CDR3 region has the DNA TGTGCCAGCAGTGAATTAGACTATACGCAGTATTTT.

Comment on this clone: The junction departs from the called germline gene at one end, perhaps through a read error. The chain combines TRBV7-7 with TRBJ2-1; 9 positions agree with TRBD2. Germline CDR1 and CDR2: SSHAT and FNYEAQ (reference sequence). CDR3 length equals 15 residues. CDR3 sequence: CASSHIAGDYNEQFF. The CDR3 DNA follows: TGTGCTAGCAGCCATATAGCGGGGGACTACAATGAGCAGTTCTTC.

The chain couples TRBV5-1 to TRBJ2-5; D may be TRBD1 (6 bases). Trimming removed 0 bases at V and 2 bases at J, with 11 bases between. Germline V CDR1 and CDR2: SGHRS, YFSETQ. The CDR3 runs 15 residues. The CDR3 DNA sequence: TGCGCCAGCAGCTTGGTTCCAGGGGAGCAAGAGACCCAGTACTTC. Residues: CASSLVPGEQETQYF.

On this clone itself: The same CDR3 can be traced to other DNA sequences in this sample. V and J are TRBV2 and TRBJ2-1, with 11 positions matching TRBD2. This CDR3 region has 17 residues. V gave up 3 bases and J gave up 9 bases; unmatched junction bases: 13. CDR1 is SNHLY and CDR2 is FYNNEI in the germline V gene. CDR3 in amino acids: CASSDTLAGVGSVEQFF. The DNA of the CDR3 is TGTGCCAGCAGTGATACACTAGCGGGAGTGGGGTCGGTTGAGCAGTTCTTC. The full variable domain, completed using reference TRBV2 and TRBJ2-1, is EPEVTQTPSHQVTQMGQEVILRCVPISNHLYFYWYRQILGQKVEFLVSFYNNEISEKSEIFDDQFSVERPDGSNFTLKIRSTKLEDSAMYFCASSDTLAGVGSVEQFFGPGTRLTVL.